A single sample gave rise to the 8 T cell receptor beta chains below, sequenced in a study of read filtering for tumor transcriptome and immune sequencing. The library was built from roughly 400 ng RNA with molecular barcoded adaptors for alpha/delta and beta/gamma chains. TCRdb re-analysed the reads in MiXCR, keeping a single row per CDR3 protein. This table holds over 20,000 distinct CDR3 sequences, roughly an eighth found once. The sequencing input was a population of CD138-negative cells sorted from bone marrow. The receptor source for this set is a donor at least 40 years old with multiple myeloma.

The chain uses TRBV30 and TRBJ1-2; D may be TRBD1 (5 bases). Germline CDR1 is GTSNPN and CDR2 is SVGIG (reference sequence). This CDR3 contains 11 residues. V was shortened by 2 bases and J by 8 bases, with 9 bases between the two germline ends. The CDR3 nucleotides read TGTGCCTGGAGTCAAGGGGAAGGCTACACCTTC. As protein: CAWSQGEGYTF.

This clonotype was seen many times. V usage is TRBV6-6 and J usage is TRBJ2-1, with 11 bases aligning to TRBD2. Trimming took 6 bases from V and 9 from J; bases not matched to a gene: 13. CDR1 MNHNY and CDR2 SVGAGI come from the germline V gene (reference sequence). This CDR3 region has 16 residues. The chain's CDR3 is CASSSYSGRAPGEQFF. As DNA, the CDR3 is TGTGCCAGCAGCTCCTATAGCGGGAGGGCCCCCGGTGAGCAGTTCTTC.

This clonotype has at least ten counts. This chain connects TRBV7-9 to TRBJ2-6, with D perhaps matching TRBD2 (6 bases). CDR3 length: 17 amino acids. Trimming took 2 bases from V and 1 from J, leaving 12 bases between them. CDR1 is SEHNR, CDR2 FQNEAQ, per germline (reference sequence). The CDR3 sequence is CASSLMSGGSGANVLTF. The CDR3, as DNA: TGTGCCAGCAGCTTAATGAGTGGAGGGTCTGGGGCCAACGTCCTGACTTTC.

This clonotype was seen repeatedly, ten times or more. The chain is built from TRBV7-9 and TRBJ1-4; D gene unclear. The end of the DNA aligns better with TRBJ2-2, so the J call may be wrong. Germline CDR1 reads SEHNR; CDR2 reads FQNEAQ (reference sequence). The CDR3 spans 13 residues. The DNA for the CDR3 is TGTGCCAGCAGCTTAAGAGAGGTGGGGGAGCTGTTTTTT. Its protein is CASSLREVGELFF.

This clonotype was counted once. Just one base apart from a much larger clone, this may be a read error. The rearrangement uses TRBV29-1 and TRBJ2-5; 7 bases match TRBD1. The CDR3 consists of 15 residues. The germline V gene encodes CDR1 SQVTM and CDR2 ANQGSEA. The CDR3 bases are TGCAGCGTCGCTACCGGGACAGTCAAGCAAGAGGCCCAGTACTTC. It codes for CSVATGTVKQEAQYF.

The DNA for the CDR3 is TGCAGTGCTAGGTGGAGGGGGCTAGCGGGAGTCTACAATGAGCAGTTCTTC. Translated: CSARWRGLAGVYNEQFF. This rearrangement joins TRBV20-1 to TRBJ2-1; 10 bases line up with TRBD2. Germline values: CDR1 DFQATT, CDR2 SNEGSKA (reference sequence). The CDR3 has 17 amino acids. V lost 3 bases to trimming and J lost 3 bases; unmatched junction nucleotides: 11.

The table lists this clonotype with many counts. This chain connects TRBV3-1 to TRBJ2-1; D is ambiguous. The CDR3 is 14 amino acids. V lost 2 bases and J lost 9, with 14 bases in between. CDR1 LGHDT and CDR2 YNNKEL come from the germline V gene (reference sequence). In nucleotides, the CDR3 is TGTGCCAGCAGCCAATCTCAGCTCTTAGGTGAGCAGTTCTTC. Protein: CASSQSQLLGEQFF.

Comments on this clonotype: A much larger clone lies one base from this, so it may be a read error. The chain couples TRBV18 to TRBJ2-1; D is unresolved. The ends were cut back, 6 bases at V and 3 bases at J, with 9 bases in the middle. The CDR3 is 13 residues long. Germline V gene sequence: CDR1 KGHSH, CDR2 LQKENI. CDR3 nucleotide sequence: TGTGCCAGCTCCCCCCAACACTACAATGAGCAGTTCTTC. It translates to CASSPQHYNEQFF.